The present T cell receptor (beta chain) was sequenced within a study of T-cell reconstitution after alpha-beta-depleted transplantation in children. Findings and limits, study-wide: Newly generated T cells supplied most T-cell counts and diversity one year post-transplant. Day-60 TCRbeta diversity that was high in some patients was derived from surviving recipient T cells and thymic progenitors. Expanded clones from the graft, numbering several hundred, reportedly supplied alpha-beta T cells about two months after transplant.

Only a few counts were recorded for this clonotype. Its matching antigen is unknown. Using unique molecular identifiers, the investigators prepared the TCRbeta library. MiXCR, run by TCRdb on the PCR reads, gives a single entry per CDR3 protein. Of 65,000 to 85,000 distinct CDR3 sequences listed, roughly 11% are singletons. The sequence derives from a boy younger than 18 with acute myeloid leukemia, due to receive a stem cell transplant. This sample comprised PBMCs, obtained before TCRalphabeta/CD19-depleted stem cell transplant.

In DNA, the CDR3 is TGTGCCAGCAGTTCCCCGGGACTAGCGGGAGGCTACGGGAATGAGCAGTTCTTC. As protein: CASSSPGLAGGYGNEQFF. The chain uses TRBV28 and TRBJ2-1, with 15 bases fitting TRBD2. This CDR3 spans 18 amino acids. From germline, CDR1 is MDHEN and CDR2 SYDVKM. Trimming took 4 bases from V and 7 from J; bases not matched to a gene: 11.